Listed below are T cell receptor beta chains from one sample, sequenced in a study of OX40 agonist ivuxolimab in advanced cancers. Repertoires were generated with immunoSEQ multiplex PCR, while TCRdb's copy carries only in-frame clones and drops some. The repertoire has 60,000 to 65,000 clones, more than 85% of them found once; the top ten carry approximately 0.64%. The specimen was CD4+ or CD8+ T cells sorted from blood, collected in a trial of the OX40 agonist ivuxolimab. The source of these receptors is an adult with an advanced solid tumor such as melanoma, head and neck, liver or kidney cancer. Both conserved end residues are part of each CDR3. D genes are given only for firm matches. Clone size appears in some rows only: once, few, many, or a class for an expanded clone.

size,D,J,V,DNA,CDR3
NA,NA,TRBJ2-3,TRBV9,TGTGCCAGCAGCCCGGTTATGGCAAGCACAGATACGCAGTATTTT,CASSPVMASTDTQYF
NA,NA,TRBJ1-3,TRBV14,TGTGCCAGCAGCCAAGAAAGAACCTACCGAAACACCATATATTTT,CASSQERTYRNTIYF
NA,NA,TRBJ2-5,TRBV11-1,TGTGCCAGCAGCAAGGGACTTCAAGAGACCCAGTACTTC,CASSKGLQETQYF
once,NA,TRBJ1-1,TRBV2,TGTGCCAGTGCTTACAGCCGCTCGAACACTGAAGCTTTCTTT,CASAYSRSNTEAFF
NA,TRBD2,TRBJ2-1,TRBV7-9,TGTGCCAGCAGCTGGATTAGCGGGAGCCATGAGCAGTTCTTC,CASSWISGSHEQFF
once,TRBD1,TRBJ1-2,TRBV9,TGTGCCAGCAGTCCCGGACAGGGAACTCTATTGGCTATTTCTCCTTCCTTC,CASSPGQGTLLAISPSF
few,TRBD1,TRBJ2-5,TRBV18,TGTGCCAGCTCACCAGGGCAGGGGGCAGAAGAGACCCAGTACTTC,CASSPGQGAEETQYF
once,TRBD2,TRBJ2-1,TRBV4-2,TGTGCCAGCAGGGGATCTAGCGGGAGGGCTAGTGAGCAGTTCTTC,CASRGSSGRASEQFF
NA,TRBD1,TRBJ1-4,TRBV11-2,TGTGCCAGCAGCAACCGACAGGGTGCGACTAATGAAAAACTGTTTTTT,CASSNRQGATNEKLFF
NA,NA,TRBJ2-1,TRBV27,TGTGCCAGCAGTTTCGAGTCCCGGCGAGTAGGCTCCTACAATGAGCAGTTCTTC,CASSFESRRVGSYNEQFF
medium-sized,NA,TRBJ2-2,TRBV27,TGTGCCAGCCAGAAAGGGGACACCGGGGAGCTGTTTTTT,CASQKGDTGELFF
NA,NA,TRBJ2-5,TRBV19,TGTGCCAGTATGAAAGGGGGGGCCGAGACCCAGTACTTC,CASMKGGAETQYF
NA,TRBD2,TRBJ2-1,TRBV6-1,TGTGCCAGCAGTGAAGCGTGGCTAGCGGGGTACAATGAGCAGTTCTTC,CASSEAWLAGYNEQFF
NA,NA,TRBJ2-7,TRBV10-3,TGTGCCATCAGTGCTTTATCCACCTCTAGCGAGCAGTACTTC,CAISALSTSSEQYF
NA,TRBD1,TRBJ2-6,TRBV30,TGTGCCTGGAGGGCCGACAGGGGGAGGTCTGGGGCCAACGTCCTGACTTTC,CAWRADRGRSGANVLTF
NA,NA,TRBJ2-3,TRBV10-2,TGCGCCAGCAGTGTGATACTCGAAGATACGCAGTATTTT,CASSVILEDTQYF
NA,TRBD1,TRBJ2-5,TRBV9,TGTGCCAGCAGCGTAGGGACAGGGGGCGCGGGAGAGACCCAGTACTTC,CASSVGTGGAGETQYF
NA,NA,TRBJ1-2,TRBV28,TGTGCCAGCAGTTCACAGGGAAGCGATGGCTACACCTTC,CASSSQGSDGYTF